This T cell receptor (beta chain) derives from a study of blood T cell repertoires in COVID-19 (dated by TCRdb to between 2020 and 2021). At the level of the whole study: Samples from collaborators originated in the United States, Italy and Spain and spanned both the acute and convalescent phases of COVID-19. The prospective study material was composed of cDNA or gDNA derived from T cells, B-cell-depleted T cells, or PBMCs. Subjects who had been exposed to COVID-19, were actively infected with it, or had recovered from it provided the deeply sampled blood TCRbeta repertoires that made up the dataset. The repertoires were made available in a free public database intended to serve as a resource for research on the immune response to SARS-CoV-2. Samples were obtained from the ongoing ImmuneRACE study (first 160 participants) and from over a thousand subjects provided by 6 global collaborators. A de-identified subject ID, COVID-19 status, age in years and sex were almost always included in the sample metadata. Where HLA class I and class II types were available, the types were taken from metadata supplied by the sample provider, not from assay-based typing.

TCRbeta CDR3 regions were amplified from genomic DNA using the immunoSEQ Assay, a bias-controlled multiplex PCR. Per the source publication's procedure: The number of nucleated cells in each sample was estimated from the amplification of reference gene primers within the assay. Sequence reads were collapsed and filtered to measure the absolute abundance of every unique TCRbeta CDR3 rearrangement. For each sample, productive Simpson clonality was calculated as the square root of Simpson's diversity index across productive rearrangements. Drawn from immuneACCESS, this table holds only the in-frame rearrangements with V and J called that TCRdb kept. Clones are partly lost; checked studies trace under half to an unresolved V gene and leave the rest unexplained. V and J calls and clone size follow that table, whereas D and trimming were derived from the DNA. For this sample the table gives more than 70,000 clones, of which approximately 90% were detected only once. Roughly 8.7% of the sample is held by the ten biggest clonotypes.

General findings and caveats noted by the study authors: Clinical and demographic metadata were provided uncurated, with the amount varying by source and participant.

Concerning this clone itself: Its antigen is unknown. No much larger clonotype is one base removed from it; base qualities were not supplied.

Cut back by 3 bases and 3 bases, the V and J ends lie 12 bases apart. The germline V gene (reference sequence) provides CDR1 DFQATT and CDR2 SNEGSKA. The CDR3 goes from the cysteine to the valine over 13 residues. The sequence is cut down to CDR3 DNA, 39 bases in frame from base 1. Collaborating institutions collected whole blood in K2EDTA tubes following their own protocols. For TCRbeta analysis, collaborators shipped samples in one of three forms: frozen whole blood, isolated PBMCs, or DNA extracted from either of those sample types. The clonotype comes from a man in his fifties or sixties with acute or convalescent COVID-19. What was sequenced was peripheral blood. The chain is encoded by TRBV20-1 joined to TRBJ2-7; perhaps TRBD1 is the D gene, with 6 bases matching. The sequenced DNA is TGCAGTGCTAGTCACCCACAGGGCTACGAGCAGTACGTC. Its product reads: CSASHPQGYEQYV.